Below are 11 T cell receptor beta chains sequenced from a single sample in a study of identical twins. One entry per CDR3 protein results from TCRdb running MiXCR on the 5' RACE reads. The data contain 450,000 to 500,000 distinct CDR3 sequences, around 15% of them seen just once; the ten biggest clones take up about 1%. The same sample was also used in a study of yellow fever vaccine responses in identical twins.

Sequenced sample: CD4+ T cells sorted from blood. Every receptor here comes from a woman aged 18-35 years in good health.

The chain couples TRBV5-1 to TRBJ2-3, with 7 bases lining up with TRBD1. Germline trimming cut 0 bases from V and 5 bases from J; bases unmatched to any gene: 6. The germline CDR1 and CDR2 sequences are SGHRS and YFSETQ. The length of the CDR3 is 15 residues. In DNA form, the CDR3 reads TGCGCCAGCAGCTTGGGGACAGGAGGTCGAGATACGCAGTATTTT. Translated: CASSLGTGGRDTQYF.

In this sample, this clonotype turned up a few times. The chain couples TRBV6-1 to TRBJ1-2, with 7 bases identical to TRBD1. The junction had 16 bases not matched to a gene; V was cut back by 8 bases and J by 7 bases. The CDR3 runs 15 residues. Germline V gene sequence: CDR1 MNHNS, CDR2 SASEGT. CDR3 DNA sequence: TGTGCCAGCGCGGTATCCCCCTACACAGGGGTTGGCTACACCTTC. It yields the protein CASAVSPYTGVGYTF.

This chain connects TRBV20-1 to TRBJ2-3, with D perhaps matching TRBD1 (5 bases). Germline V gives CDR1 DFQATT, CDR2 SNEGSKA (reference sequence). Trimming pared 3 bases from V and 5 bases from J, leaving 15 bases between. The CDR3 is made up of 14 amino acids. In DNA, the CDR3 is TGCAGTGCTAGCCCCCTCAGGGTCCTAGATACGCAGTATTTT. It translates to CSASPLRVLDTQYF.

This clonotype came up a few times. The V and J genes are TRBV20-1 and TRBJ2-3, with 11 bases matching TRBD1. Germline CDR1 is DFQATT and CDR2 is SNEGSKA (reference sequence). The V gene end was trimmed by 3 bases and the J gene end by 4 bases; junction bases not matched to a gene: 6. CDR3 length equals 15 residues. The CDR3 DNA reads TGCAGTGCTAGCACGGGACAGGGGGATGCAGATACGCAGTATTTT. Translation gives CSASTGQGDADTQYF.

The CDR3 DNA reads TGCAGCGTTGAGGGGAATATGGAGGACACTGAAGCTTTCTTT. This translates into CSVEGNMEDTEAFF. This chain connects TRBV29-1 to TRBJ1-1; D ambiguous. Germline V CDR1 and CDR2: SQVTM, ANQGSEA. This CDR3 contains 14 residues. V lost 3 bases and J 3 bases, leaving 14 bases between the germline ends.

This clonotype was seen only once. The chain's CDR3 is CSAGGALSEQYF. CDR3 nucleotide sequence: TGCAGTGCTGGTGGTGCACTTTCCGAGCAGTACTTC. The chain links TRBV20-1 to TRBJ2-7; the D is unclear. Germline V lookup: CDR1 DFQATT, CDR2 SNEGSKA (reference sequence). The V and J ends lost 5 bases and 6 bases respectively, with 14 bases between them. The CDR3 has 12 residues.

This clonotype was seen many times. The V call is TRBV3-1, the J call TRBJ1-1; no firm D call. CDR1 LGHDT and CDR2 YNNKEL come from the germline V gene (reference sequence). Trimming pared 0 bases from V and 3 bases from J, leaving 5 bases between. The CDR3 covers 13 residues. In nucleotides, the CDR3 is TGTGCCAGCAGCCAAGATGGGGACACTGAAGCTTTCTTT. Amino acids: CASSQDGDTEAFF. The full variable domain, in which reference TRBV3-1 and TRBJ1-1 provide the parts outside the CDR3, is DTAVSQTPKYLVTQMGNDKSIKCEQNLGHDTMYWYKQDSKKFLKIMFSYNNKELIINETVPNRFSPKSPDKAHLNLHINSLELGDSAVYFCASSQDGDTEAFFGQGTRLTVV.

The V gene is TRBV28, the J gene TRBJ2-1; 8 bases match TRBD2. V was pared by 6 bases and J by 1 base, with 5 bases of the junction left unmatched. Germline loops: CDR1 MDHEN, CDR2 SYDVKM. The CDR3 is made up of 15 amino acids. CDR3 bases: TGTGCCAGCAGAGCGGGGGCGTCTTCCTACAATGAGCAGTTCTTC. Protein sequence: CASRAGASSYNEQFF.

This clonotype appeared many times. The chain uses TRBV5-1 and TRBJ2-5; D is unresolved. V gave up 4 bases and J gave up 5 bases, with 15 bases separating them. The CDR3 extends over 14 amino acids. Germline CDR1 SGHRS, CDR2 YFSETQ. CDR3 DNA: TGCGCCAGCAGCCATGTAAGCGAGTCGGAGACCCAGTACTTC. This sequence encodes CASSHVSESETQYF.

V is TRBV21-1 and J is TRBJ2-2. TRBV21-1 is a documented pseudogene. The CDR3 totals 13 residues. The CDR3 spells CASSKVRPGELFF. The DNA of the CDR3 is TGTGCCAGCAGCAAAGTTAGACCCGGGGAGCTGTTTTTT.

The J gene is TRBJ1-6, the V gene TRBV7-2; D perhaps matches TRBD1 (5 bases). Trimming removed 8 bases at V and 9 bases at J, with 11 bases between. CDR1 and CDR2 (germline): SGHTA, FQGNSA. The CDR3 extends over 12 amino acids. This chain's CDR3 is CASAQGGSPLHF. The CDR3 DNA sequence: TGTGCCAGCGCGCAGGGTGGTTCACCCCTCCACTTT.